This T cell receptor (beta chain) derives from a study of blood T cell repertoires in COVID-19. Study summary: All recovered Cohort 3 donors got two negative PCRs, got clearance, or saw symptom resolution. Samples came from the United States, Italy and Spain, spanning acute and convalescent COVID-19.

Original analysis: Reference gene primers were amplified, and this amplification served to estimate nucleated cell counts. The data were produced by immunoSEQ multiplex PCR, yet TCRdb's version contains in-frame clones alone and is incomplete. That table is the source of V, J and clone size, and D and trimming were worked out from the DNA. Among fewer than 250,000 clones, about 88% were seen once, and the ten largest hold approximately 23%. This CDR3 has 13 residues. CDR1 GTSNPN and CDR2 SVGIG come from the germline V gene (reference sequence). V lost 4 bases and J 0 bases, leaving 9 bases between the germline ends. Living in 24 US areas, the participants were between roughly 18 and 95 years of age.

This receptor was taken from a woman aged 35 to 49 in a cohort exposed to, infected with or recovered from COVID-19 (not recorded which). The material sequenced was PBMCs or T cells enriched from blood (not recorded which). The V gene is TRBV30, the J gene TRBJ1-2; D possibly corresponds to TRBD1 (6 bases). The CDR3 loop is CAWTGVSNYGYTF. The CDR3 DNA reads as TGTGCCTGGACAGGGGTATCTAACTATGGCTACACCTTC.